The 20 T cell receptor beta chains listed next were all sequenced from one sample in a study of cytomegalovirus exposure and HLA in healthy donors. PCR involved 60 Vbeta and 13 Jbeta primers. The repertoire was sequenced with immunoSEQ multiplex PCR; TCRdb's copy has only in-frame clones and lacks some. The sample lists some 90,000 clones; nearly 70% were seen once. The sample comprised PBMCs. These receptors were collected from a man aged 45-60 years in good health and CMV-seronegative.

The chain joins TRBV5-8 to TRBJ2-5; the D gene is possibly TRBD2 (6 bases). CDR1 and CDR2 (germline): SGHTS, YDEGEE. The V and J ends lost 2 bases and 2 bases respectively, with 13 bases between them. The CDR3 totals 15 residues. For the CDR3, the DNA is TGTGCCAGCAGCTTCCATCCGCGGGAACAAGAGACCCAGTACTTC. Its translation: CASSFHPREQETQYF. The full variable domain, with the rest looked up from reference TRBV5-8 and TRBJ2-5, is EAGVTQSPTHLIKTRGQQATLRCSPISGHTSVYWYQQALGLGLQFLLWYDEGEERNRGNFPPRFSGRQFPNYSSELNVNALELEDSALYLCASSFHPREQETQYFGPGTRLLVL.

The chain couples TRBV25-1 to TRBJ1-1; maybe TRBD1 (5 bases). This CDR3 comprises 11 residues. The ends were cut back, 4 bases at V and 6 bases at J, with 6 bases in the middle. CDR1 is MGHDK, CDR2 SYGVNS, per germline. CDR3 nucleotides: TGTGCCAGCAGTGGGGGGGCTGAAGCTTTCTTT. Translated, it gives CASSGGAEAFF.

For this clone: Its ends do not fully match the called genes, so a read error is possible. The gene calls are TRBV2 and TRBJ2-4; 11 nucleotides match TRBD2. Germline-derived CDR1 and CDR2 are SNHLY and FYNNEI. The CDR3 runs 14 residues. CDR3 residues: CASSLERLAGKMDF. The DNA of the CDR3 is TGTGCCAGCAGTCTGGAGAGACTAGCGGGGAAGATGGACTTC.

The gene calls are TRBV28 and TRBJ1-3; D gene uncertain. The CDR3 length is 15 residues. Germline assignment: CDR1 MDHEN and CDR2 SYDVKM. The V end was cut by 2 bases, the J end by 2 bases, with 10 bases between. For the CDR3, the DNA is TGTGCCAGCAGTTTACCCACGGGGACTGGAAACACCATATATTTT. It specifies CASSLPTGTGNTIYF.

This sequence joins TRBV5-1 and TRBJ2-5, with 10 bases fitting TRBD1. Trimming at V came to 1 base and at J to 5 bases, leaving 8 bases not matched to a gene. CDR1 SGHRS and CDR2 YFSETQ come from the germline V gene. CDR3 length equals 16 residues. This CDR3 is CASSLLGTGELETQYF. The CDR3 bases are TGCGCCAGCAGCTTGTTAGGGACAGGGGAATTGGAGACCCAGTACTTC. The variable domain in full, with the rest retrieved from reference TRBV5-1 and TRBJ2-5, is KAGVTQTPRYLIKTRGQQVTLSCSPISGHRSVSWYQQTPGQGLQFLFEYFSETQRNKGNFPGRFSGRQFSNSRSEMNVSTLELGDSALYLCASSLLGTGELETQYFGPGTRLLVL.

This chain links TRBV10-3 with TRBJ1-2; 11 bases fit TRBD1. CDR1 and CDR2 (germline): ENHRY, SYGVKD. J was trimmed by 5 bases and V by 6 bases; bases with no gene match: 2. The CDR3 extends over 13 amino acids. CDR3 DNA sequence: TGTGCCATCAGGGGACAGGGGGAGTATGGCTACACCTTC. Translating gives CAIRGQGEYGYTF.

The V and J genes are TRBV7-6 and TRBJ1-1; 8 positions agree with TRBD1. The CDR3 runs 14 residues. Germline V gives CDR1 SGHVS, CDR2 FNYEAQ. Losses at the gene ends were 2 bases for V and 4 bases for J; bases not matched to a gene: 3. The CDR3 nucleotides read TGTGCCAGCAGCTTACAGGGGGCGCTCACTGAAGCTTTCTTT. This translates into CASSLQGALTEAFF.

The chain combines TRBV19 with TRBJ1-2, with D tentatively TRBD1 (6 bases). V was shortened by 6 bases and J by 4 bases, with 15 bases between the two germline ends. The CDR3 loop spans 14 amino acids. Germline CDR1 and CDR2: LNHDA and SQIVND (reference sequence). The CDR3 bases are TGTGCCAGTAGCAACCCGGGACACCGCTATGGCTACACCTTC. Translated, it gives CASSNPGHRYGYTF. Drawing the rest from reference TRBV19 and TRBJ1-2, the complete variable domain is DGGITQSPKYLFRKEGQNVTLSCEQNLNHDAMYWYRQDPGQGLRLIYYSQIVNDFQKGDIAEGYSVSREKKESFPLTVTSAQKNPTAFYLCASSNPGHRYGYTFGSGTRLTVV.

CDR3 coding DNA: TGTGCCAGCAGTTCGCGGCTGGGTTTTGAGTATGGCTACACCTTC. Translating it yields CASSSRLGFEYGYTF. The chain recombines TRBV6-5 with TRBJ1-2, with unresolved D. This CDR3 is 15 amino acids long. CDR1 and CDR2 (germline): MNHEY, SVGAGI. Trimming pared 4 bases from V and 5 bases from J, leaving 17 bases between.

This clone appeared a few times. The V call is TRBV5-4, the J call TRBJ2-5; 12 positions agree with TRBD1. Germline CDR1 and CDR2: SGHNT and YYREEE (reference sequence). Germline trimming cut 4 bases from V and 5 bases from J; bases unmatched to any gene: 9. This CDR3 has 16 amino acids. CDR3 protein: CASSPRDRGRGETQYF. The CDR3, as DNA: TGTGCCAGCAGCCCCCGGGACAGGGGGCGAGGTGAGACCCAGTACTTC.

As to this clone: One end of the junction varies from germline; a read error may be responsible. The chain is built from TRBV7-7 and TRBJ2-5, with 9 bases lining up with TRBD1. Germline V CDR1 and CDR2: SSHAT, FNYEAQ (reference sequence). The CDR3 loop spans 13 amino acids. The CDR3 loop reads CASSRDREETQYF. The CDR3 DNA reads TGTGCTAGCAGCAGGGACAGGGAAGAGACCCAGTACTTC.

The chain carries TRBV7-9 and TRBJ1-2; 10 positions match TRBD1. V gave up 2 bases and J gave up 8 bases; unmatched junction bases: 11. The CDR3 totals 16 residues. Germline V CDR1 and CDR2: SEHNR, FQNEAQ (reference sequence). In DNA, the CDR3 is TGTGCCAGCAGCTTAAGACAGGGGGCCGTTCGGGGAGGCTACACCTTC. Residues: CASSLRQGAVRGGYTF.

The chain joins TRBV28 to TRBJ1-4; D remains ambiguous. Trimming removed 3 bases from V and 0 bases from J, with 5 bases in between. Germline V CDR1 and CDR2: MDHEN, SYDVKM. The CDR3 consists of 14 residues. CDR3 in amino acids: CASSFIATNEKLFF. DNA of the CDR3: TGTGCCAGCAGTTTTATTGCAACTAATGAAAAACTGTTTTTT.

CDR3 nucleotide sequence: TGCGCCAGCAGCCAAGATGTAGCGGGAGGGTCTCGAGATACGCAGTATTTT. It is translated as CASSQDVAGGSRDTQYF. The chain employs TRBV4-3 and TRBJ2-3; 11 bases align to TRBD2. Germline-derived CDR1 and CDR2 are LGHNA and YSLEER. Trimming took 0 bases from V and 5 from J; bases not matched to a gene: 7. This CDR3 has 17 residues.

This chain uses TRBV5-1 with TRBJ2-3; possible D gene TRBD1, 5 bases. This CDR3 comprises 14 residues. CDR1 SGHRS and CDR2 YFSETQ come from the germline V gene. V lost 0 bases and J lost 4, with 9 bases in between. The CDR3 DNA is TGCGCCAGCAGCTTGGCCGTAGGGGCAGATACGCAGTATTTT. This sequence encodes CASSLAVGADTQYF.

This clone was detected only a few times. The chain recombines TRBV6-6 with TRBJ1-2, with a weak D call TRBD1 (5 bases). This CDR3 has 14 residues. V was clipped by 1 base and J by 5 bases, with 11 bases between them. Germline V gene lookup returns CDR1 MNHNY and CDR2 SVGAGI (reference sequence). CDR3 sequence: CASSYWGEGYGYTF. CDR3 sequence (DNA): TGTGCCAGCAGTTACTGGGGGGAGGGGTATGGCTACACCTTC.

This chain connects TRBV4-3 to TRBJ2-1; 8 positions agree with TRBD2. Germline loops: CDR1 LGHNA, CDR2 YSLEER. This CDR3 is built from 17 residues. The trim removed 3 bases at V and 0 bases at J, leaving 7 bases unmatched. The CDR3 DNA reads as TGCGCCAGCAGCCAGTCGGGACTAGGGAGCTCCTACAATGAGCAGTTCTTC. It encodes CASSQSGLGSSYNEQFF.

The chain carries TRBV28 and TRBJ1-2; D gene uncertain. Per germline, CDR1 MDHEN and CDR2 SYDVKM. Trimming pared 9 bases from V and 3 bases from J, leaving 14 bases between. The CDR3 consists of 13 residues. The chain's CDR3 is CASQTTTDYGYTF. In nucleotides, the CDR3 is TGTGCCAGTCAAACGACAACTGACTATGGCTACACCTTC.

CDR3 protein: CASSEPAGLVNQPQHF. CDR3 coding DNA: TGTGCCAGCAGTGAACCCGCAGGGCTGGTCAATCAGCCCCAGCATTTT. The chain links TRBV6-1 to TRBJ1-5; perhaps TRBD1 as D (5 bases). CDR1 and CDR2 from the germline V gene are MNHNS and SASEGT. Trimming took off 2 bases at V and 3 bases at J, with 14 bases between the two ends. There are 16 residues in the CDR3.

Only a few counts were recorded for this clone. CDR3 protein: CASSQRGGPRPLHF. The CDR3 nucleotides read TGTGCCAGCAGCCAACGGGGAGGCCCAAGACCCCTCCACTTT. The chain employs TRBV14 and TRBJ1-6; no reliable D call. Looked up from germline, CDR1 is SGHDN and CDR2 is FVKESK. CDR3 length equals 14 residues. Trimming pared 2 bases from V and 12 bases from J, leaving 14 bases between.